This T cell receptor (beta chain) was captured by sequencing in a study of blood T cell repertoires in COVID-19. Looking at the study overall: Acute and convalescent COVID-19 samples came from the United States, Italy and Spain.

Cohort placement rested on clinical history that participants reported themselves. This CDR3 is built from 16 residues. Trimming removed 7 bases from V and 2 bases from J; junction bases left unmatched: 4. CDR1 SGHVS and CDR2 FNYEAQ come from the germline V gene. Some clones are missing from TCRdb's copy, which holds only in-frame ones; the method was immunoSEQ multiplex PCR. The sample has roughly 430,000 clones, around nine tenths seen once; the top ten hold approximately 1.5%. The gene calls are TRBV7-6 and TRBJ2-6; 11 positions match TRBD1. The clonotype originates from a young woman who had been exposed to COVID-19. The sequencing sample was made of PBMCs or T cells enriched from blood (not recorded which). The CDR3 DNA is TGTGCCAGCACTCAGGACAGGGGGCCTGGGGCCAACGTCCTGACTTTC. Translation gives CASTQDRGPGANVLTF.